These T cell receptor beta chains were read from a single sample in a study of blood T cell repertoires in COVID-19. The repertoire was sequenced with immunoSEQ multiplex PCR; TCRdb's copy has only in-frame clones and lacks some. This table holds about 35,000 clones, about 74% found once. Specimen: peripheral blood. These TCRs come from a human donor in a cohort sampled during active COVID-19. Both conserved end residues are trimmed from each CDR3.

V	J	CDR3
TRBV10-3	TRBJ2-7	AIKEETGGFDEQY
TRBV7-9	TRBJ2-2	ASSFGRADGELF
TRBV7-8	TRBJ2-1	ASSLAGLAGGVGNEQF
TRBV7-6	TRBJ1-4	ASSARQGAGREKLF
TRBV18	TRBJ1-1	ASSPFGYGQPAGNTEAF
TRBV21-1	TRBJ2-2	ASSKGGRSGQGATGELF
TRBV10-3	TRBJ1-2	AISEGLDGYT
TRBV11-2	TRBJ1-3	ASSFLGNTIY
TRBV5-1	TRBJ2-7	ASSLQGRSYEQY
TRBV7-9	TRBJ2-7	ASSADNYEQY
TRBV29-1	TRBJ2-4	SVGLMEAPKNIQY
TRBV27	TRBJ2-3	ASSLSSSVGATDTQY
TRBV6-1	TRBJ1-2	ASSEAPGYGYT
TRBV12-3/TRBV12-4	TRBJ2-2	ASSLRGGKLF
TRBV4-3	TRBJ2-1	ASSRSTSTSGNLGEQF
TRBV29-1	TRBJ1-2	SVAQGSYGYT
TRBV24-1	TRBJ2-5	ATSEGRTSGKETQY
TRBV4-2	TRBJ1-1	ASSQWTGEAF
TRBV10-3	TRBJ1-2	ATADRLVYGYT
TRBV6-5	TRBJ1-2	ASSFDRVWGYT
TRBV5-1	TRBJ2-5	ASRRLAGSETQY
TRBV5-1	TRBJ1-1	ASSPTGQGKTEAF
TRBV4-2	TRBJ2-7	ASSQDFGEQY
TRBV7-8	TRBJ2-3	ASSFGGGTGTQY
TRBV7-3	TRBJ2-7	ASSPTGTPGPYEQY
TRBV3-1/TRBV3-2	TRBJ2-7	ASSQGLVRGSYEQY
TRBV7-3	TRBJ2-1	ASSLGRGPPLTPGEQF
TRBV3-1/TRBV3-2	TRBJ2-7	ASSHRSGTGGIYEQY
TRBV19	TRBJ1-1	ASIKWTGNLVAF
TRBV5-1	TRBJ1-1	ASSLLQNMNTEAF
TRBV6-2/TRBV6-3	TRBJ1-5	ASSYQRSESNQPQH
TRBV7-9	TRBJ2-5	ASSQLAVQETQY
TRBV11-2	TRBJ2-2	ASSPTGQIPGELF
TRBV6-5	TRBJ2-5	ASSLLAGRETQY
TRBV7-2	TRBJ2-5	ASSPSSGGTAQY
TRBV20-1	TRBJ2-7	SASPSLSGHSSSYEQY
TRBV5-1	TRBJ2-3	ASSFSGTSGDTQY
TRBV11-2	TRBJ1-5	ASSFTGRDQPQH
TRBV7-2	TRBJ1-4	ASSLRGQNEKLF
TRBV30	TRBJ1-1	AWSVREPKAF
TRBV12-5	TRBJ1-4	ASGIITDRGLVKLF
TRBV7-7	TRBJ2-3	ASSLYLRQGFRSTDTQY
TRBV5-6	TRBJ1-2	ASSLGDRRFYGYT
TRBV2	TRBJ2-1	ASRLAGGDYNEQF
TRBV3-1/TRBV3-2	TRBJ1-5	ASSQDFYRNNQPQH
TRBV2	TRBJ1-4	ASSKDRGRYEKLF
TRBV5-5	TRBJ1-3	ASSLEGLSGNTIY
TRBV5-6	TRBJ2-2	ASSFESVGGLRTGELF
TRBV19	TRBJ2-7	ASSFQREGPYEQY
TRBV7-6	TRBJ1-3	ASSLGGTDVIY
TRBV4-1	TRBJ2-4	ASSQLGLAKNIQY
TRBV7-8	TRBJ2-5	ASGRDGGAETQY
TRBV19	TRBJ2-7	ASKTSARVSSYEQY
TRBV7-8	TRBJ1-5	ASSLDSPNQPQH
TRBV14	TRBJ2-7	ASSPQTSGAEQY
TRBV30	TRBJ2-7	AWKRLRYEQY
TRBV7-6	TRBJ2-2	ASSLSPGRTGELF
TRBV10-3	TRBJ2-5	AISESTLRITGTSGRSAETQY
TRBV7-9	TRBJ1-1	ASSPDNSEAF
TRBV18	TRBJ2-5	ASSPNRGPQETQY